This T cell receptor beta chain stems from a study of Graves' ophthalmopathy and Graves' hyperthyroidism. Researchers took RNA transcripts and amplified TCR beta CDR3 regions from them. The workflow started with a first-round RT-PCR run with HTBI primers and then moved on to a second-round multiplex PCR. TCRdb independently ran MiXCR on the multiplex PCR reads; one entry per CDR3 protein. The repertoire holds more than 550,000 distinct CDR3 sequences, roughly two fifths seen once, with 3.3% in the top ten. Germline CDR1 is SNHLY and CDR2 is FYNNEI. Germline trimming cut 6 bases from V and 6 bases from J; bases unmatched to any gene: 10. The CDR3 contains 17 residues. Donors with ophthalmopathy: moderate-to-severe activity, CAS ≥3, NOSPECS ≥4, duration under 3 months.

This receptor was obtained from an adult man with Graves' ophthalmopathy. The rearrangement links TRBV2 to TRBJ2-2, with 13 bases identical to TRBD2. Sequencing used peripheral blood. CDR3 residues: CASSQGLAGVMAGELFF. CDR3 DNA sequence: TGTGCCAGCAGCCAAGGACTAGCGGGAGTTATGGCCGGGGAGCTGTTTTTT.